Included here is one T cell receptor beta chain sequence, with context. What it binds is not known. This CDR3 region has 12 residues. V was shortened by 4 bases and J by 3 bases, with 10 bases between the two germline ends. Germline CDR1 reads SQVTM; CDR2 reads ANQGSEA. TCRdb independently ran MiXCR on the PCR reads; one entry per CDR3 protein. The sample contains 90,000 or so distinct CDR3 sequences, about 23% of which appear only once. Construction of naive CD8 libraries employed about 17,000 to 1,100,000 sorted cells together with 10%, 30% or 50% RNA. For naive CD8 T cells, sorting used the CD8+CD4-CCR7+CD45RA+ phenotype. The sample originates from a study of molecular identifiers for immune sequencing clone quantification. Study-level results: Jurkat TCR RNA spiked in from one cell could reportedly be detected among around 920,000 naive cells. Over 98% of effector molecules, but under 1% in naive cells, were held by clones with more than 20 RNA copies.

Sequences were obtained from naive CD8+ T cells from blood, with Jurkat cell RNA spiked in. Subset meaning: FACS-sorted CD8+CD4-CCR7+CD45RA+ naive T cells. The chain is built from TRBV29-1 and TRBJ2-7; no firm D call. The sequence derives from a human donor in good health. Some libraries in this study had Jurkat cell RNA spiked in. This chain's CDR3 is CSVGSTHYEQYF. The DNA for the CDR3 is TGCAGCGTTGGGAGCACCCACTACGAGCAGTACTTC.